This paragraph reports one T cell receptor beta chain. Its specific antigen is unknown. No much larger clone exists at a distance of one base, and base qualities are not known. The collaborating institutions used their own protocols to collect whole blood in K2EDTA tubes. Collaborator samples were shipped for TCRbeta analysis as frozen whole blood, isolated PBMCs, or DNA extracted from either sample type. The CDR3 spans 20 residues, from the cysteine through the phenylalanine. The entry retains the CDR3 DNA only, 60 bases that are in frame from base 1. Via the germline V gene (reference sequence), CDR1 is MNHEY and CDR2 SMNVEV. At the junction V is shortened by 5 bases and J by 3 bases; bases outside the gene matches: 17. The sample originates from a study of blood T cell repertoires in COVID-19 (dated by TCRdb to about 2020). In terms of the full investigation: Samples covering the acute and convalescent phases of COVID-19 were provided by collaborators in the United States, Italy and Spain. The material from the prospective study consisted of cDNA or gDNA derived from T cells, B-cell-depleted T cells, or PBMCs. Deeply sampled blood TCRbeta repertoires from subjects exposed to, actively infected with, or recovered from COVID-19 were included in the dataset. The repertoires were released in a freely available public database meant as a resource for research on the immune response to SARS-CoV-2. Samples were obtained from the ongoing ImmuneRACE study (first 160 participants) and from about 1,300 subjects provided by 6 global collaborators. Nearly every sample came with metadata listing a de-identified subject ID, COVID-19 status, age in years and sex. Where available, HLA class I and class II types were taken from metadata supplied by the sample provider and were not determined by assay-based typing. The research as a whole found: How much clinical and demographic metadata was included differed by source and by participant, and the metadata was provided uncurated.

The immunoSEQ Assay, a bias-controlled multiplex PCR, was used to amplify TCRbeta CDR3 regions from genomic DNA. For the original study's pipeline: The number of nucleated cells in each sample was estimated from the amplification of reference gene primers within the assay. To quantify the absolute abundance of each unique TCRbeta CDR3 rearrangement, sequence reads were collapsed and filtered. For each sample, productive Simpson clonality was calculated by taking the square root of Simpson's diversity index across productive rearrangements. TCRdb stores this immuneACCESS table with in-frame sequences only. Part of the clones is absent; in the studies checked, under half of the shortfall reflects unresolved V genes, and no reason is known for the rest. D and trimming were read from the DNA, whereas the V and J calls and clone size are those reported in that table. The sample contains fewer than 250,000 clones, 88% of them found a single time. 0.65% to 0.85% of the sample is held by the ten biggest clonotypes.

This clonotype was sampled from a man aged 35 to 55 with acute or convalescent COVID-19. The sample consisted of peripheral blood. Recombination joined TRBV27 with TRBJ2-3; 13 central nucleotides agree with TRBD2. This receptor carries the CDR3 CASSPDPSLAGGPNTDTQYF. The nucleotides read TGTGCCAGCAGTCCGGATCCGTCACTAGCGGGGGGGCCTAATACAGATACGCAGTATTTT.